This T cell receptor beta chain was captured in a study of cytomegalovirus exposure and HLA in healthy donors. The overall study: Around 87 million unique TCRs, all from HLA-typed donors, were included in an early release of the data.

Details on this clone: No antigen is known for it.

Both 60 Vbeta primers and 13 Jbeta primers went into the PCR. Profiling relied on immunoSEQ multiplex PCR, and the TCRdb table lists in-frame clones only, not all of them. The repertoire holds a few hundred thousand clones, with about 80% as singletons. Findings of the study overall: Further analysis was carried out later, and it showed several of the most significant clusters appearing linked to common viral pathogens. The study put 150 to 200 TCR beta chains on its list as cytomegalovirus-associated.

Per the germline V gene, CDR1 is SGHRS and CDR2 is YFSETQ. This CDR3 is 15 amino acids long. After removal of 0 bases from V and 4 bases from J, the junction contained 5 bases not matched to a gene. The sequenced sample was PBMCs. The V and J genes are TRBV5-1 and TRBJ2-7, with TRBD1 matching 9 bases. This receptor was obtained from a woman aged 55-69 years in good health and CMV-seropositive. The CDR3 region is CASSLEAGQGYEQYF. The CDR3 region has the DNA TGCGCCAGCAGCTTGGAGGCCGGACAGGGGTACGAGCAGTACTTC.